Presented here are 30 T cell receptor beta chains from one specimen sequenced in a study of CD8 T cells in ankylosing spondylitis. A single record per CDR3 protein comes from TCRdb applying MiXCR to the 5' RACE reads. The table records 250,000 or so distinct CDR3 sequences, roughly 25% of them present only once. What was sequenced was blood, either unsorted or a sorted T cell fraction (not recorded which). The receptors were sampled from a male donor with ankylosing spondylitis or in good health (not recorded which).

The chain recombines TRBV2 with TRBJ2-7; D is ambiguous. Germline V CDR1 and CDR2: SNHLY, FYNNEI. The CDR3 is 12 amino acids. Trimming cost V 6 bases and J 7 bases, with 13 bases left between them. The CDR3 is CASSRIRWEQYF. The CDR3, as DNA: TGTGCCAGCAGCAGAATTCGGTGGGAGCAGTACTTC.

V usage is TRBV20-1 and J usage is TRBJ2-5, with D unresolved. Germline values: CDR1 DFQATT, CDR2 SNEGSKA (reference sequence). With 6 bases removed from V and 5 bases from J, the gap between germline ends came to 10 bases. CDR3 length equals 11 residues. The CDR3 sequence is CSAIKRETQYF. The CDR3 bases are TGCAGTGCAATTAAGAGGGAGACCCAGTACTTC.

This clonotype was counted a few times. V is TRBV4-2 and J is TRBJ2-4; 9 bases align to TRBD2. The CDR3 totals 21 residues. V trimming: 0 bases; J trimming: 4 bases; junction bases outside the gene matches: 19. Germline values: CDR1 LGHNA, CDR2 YNFKEQ. In DNA, the CDR3 is TGTGCCAGCAGCCAAGAAACCCCCAGGGTGATGGGCGGGGGGGGAAAAAACATTCAGTACTTC. Its protein is CASSQETPRVMGGGGKNIQYF.

The genes are TRBV30 and TRBJ2-6; 8 bases map to TRBD1. The V segment lost 5 bases and the J segment 1 base; nucleotides outside the gene matches: 4. This CDR3 has 15 amino acids. The germline V gene encodes CDR1 GTSNPN and CDR2 SVGIG (reference sequence). The CDR3: CAWGTGGSGANVLTF. CDR3 coding DNA: TGTGCCTGGGGGACAGGAGGGTCTGGGGCCAACGTCCTGACTTTC.

The rearrangement uses TRBV2 and TRBJ2-5, with 8 bases that match TRBD1. V was pared by 4 bases and J by 3 bases, with 10 bases of the junction left unmatched. Germline CDR1 SNHLY, CDR2 FYNNEI. There are 16 residues in the CDR3. The CDR3 is CASSVGFRGREETQYF. The CDR3 DNA sequence: TGTGCCAGCAGTGTGGGTTTCAGGGGGCGCGAAGAGACCCAGTACTTC.

J is TRBJ2-1 and V is TRBV3-1; 10 bases map to TRBD2. This CDR3 is 16 amino acids long. CDR1 is LGHDT and CDR2 is YNNKEL in the germline V gene (reference sequence). The V gene end was trimmed by 4 bases and the J gene end by 6 bases; junction bases not matched to a gene: 9. CDR3 region: CASSLRGASGGNEQFF. As DNA, the CDR3 is TGTGCCAGCAGCCTCCGCGGGGCTAGCGGGGGCAATGAGCAGTTCTTC.

This clonotype was counted ten times or more. This rearrangement joins TRBV7-3 to TRBJ2-3, with 11 bases lining up with TRBD1. The CDR3 is 19 amino acids. The trim removed 9 bases at V and 6 bases at J, leaving 23 bases unmatched. Germline CDR1 SGHTA, CDR2 FQGTGA. This chain's CDR3 is CASPPLGTGGHLAQDTQYF. The CDR3 coding sequence is TGTGCCAGTCCTCCCCTCGGGACAGGGGGACACTTAGCACAGGATACGCAGTATTTT.

The chain employs TRBV29-1 and TRBJ2-1; the match to TRBD2 covers 8 bases. In germline, CDR1 is SQVTM, CDR2 ANQGSEA. The trim removed 4 bases at V and 5 bases at J, leaving 7 bases unmatched. The CDR3 has 14 amino acids. The CDR3 spells CSVAGRGANNEQFF. In DNA form, the CDR3 reads TGCAGCGTTGCGGGGCGGGGGGCCAACAATGAGCAGTTCTTC.

This chain uses TRBV7-2 with TRBJ1-2; 7 bases are a match to TRBD1. This CDR3 has 14 residues. Germline assignment: CDR1 SGHTA and CDR2 FQGNSA. V lost 5 bases and J lost 1; bases outside the gene matches: 4. DNA of the CDR3: TGTGCCAGCAGCCCCCGACAGGGTAACTATGGCTACACCTTC. This sequence encodes CASSPRQGNYGYTF.

The V and J genes are TRBV12-3 or TRBV12-4 and TRBJ2-7, with D perhaps matching TRBD2 (6 bases). The CDR3 is 14 amino acids. Trimming stripped 6 bases from V and 0 bases from J, with 12 bases between. The CDR3 DNA is TGTGCCAGCAGAAGGGGACTCTCCTCCTACGAGCAGTACTTC. Protein product: CASRRGLSSYEQYF.

At least ten counts were recorded for this clonotype. In nucleotides, the CDR3 is TGTGCCAGCAGACCCGGGACTAGGGCGACGGGGACGCAGTATTTT. Translated: CASRPGTRATGTQYF. The J gene is TRBJ2-3, the V gene TRBV25-1; 8 bases are a match to TRBD2. The CDR3 loop spans 15 amino acids. Per the germline V gene, CDR1 is MGHDK and CDR2 is SYGVNS. The trim removed 6 bases at V and 9 bases at J, leaving 14 bases unmatched.

There are a few counts of this clonotype. The chain couples TRBV20-1 to TRBJ1-4; D might be TRBD1 (5 bases). The CDR3 contains 12 residues. Trimming removed 4 bases from V and 10 bases from J, with 13 bases in between. Germline CDR1 and CDR2: DFQATT and SNEGSKA (reference sequence). In nucleotides, the CDR3 is TGCAGTGCTACAGATGACAGAGGAAAACTGTTTTTT. It translates to CSATDDRGKLFF.

J is TRBJ2-1 and V is TRBV12-3 or TRBV12-4; TRBD1 might be the D (6 bases). There are 13 residues in the CDR3. Deletions cut 3 bases from V and 6 bases from J, with 9 bases between. The CDR3 is CASSFGQSNEQFF. In DNA form, the CDR3 reads TGTGCCAGCAGTTTCGGACAGAGCAATGAGCAGTTCTTC.

This clonotype has at least ten counts. This chain uses TRBV12-3 or TRBV12-4 with TRBJ2-5; unclear D gene. The V and J ends lost 2 bases and 2 bases respectively, with 12 bases between them. There are 15 residues in the CDR3. The CDR3 DNA reads TGTGCCAGCAGTTTACTCGGCAGGAAGCAAGAGACCCAGTACTTC. This translates into CASSLLGRKQETQYF.

This clonotype has more than one count but fewer than ten. The chain is built from TRBV7-3 and TRBJ2-5; the match to TRBD1 covers 8 bases. V was pared by 5 bases and J by 2 bases, with 7 bases of the junction left unmatched. CDR3 length: 15 residues. Looked up from germline, CDR1 is SGHTA and CDR2 is FQGTGA. The DNA for the CDR3 is TGTGCCAGCAGCCCAACAGGGACAGGACAAGAGACCCAGTACTTC. Translation gives CASSPTGTGQETQYF. Full variable domain (outside the CDR3, taken from reference TRBV7-3 and TRBJ2-5): GAGVSQTPSNKVTEKGKYVELRCDPISGHTALYWYRQSLGQGPEFLIYFQGTGAADDSGLPNDRFFAVRPEGSVSTLKIQRTERGDSAVYLCASSPTGTGQETQYFGPGTRLLVL.

The chain joins TRBV12-3 or TRBV12-4 to TRBJ2-1, with D possibly being TRBD1 or TRBD2 (6 bases each). Trimming removed 4 bases from V and 0 bases from J, with 13 bases in between. CDR3 length: 16 amino acids. CDR3 bases: TGTGCCAGCAGTTCCCGGGGGCTCAGCTCCTACAATGAGCAGTTCTTC. Translated, it gives CASSSRGLSSYNEQFF.

This clonotype was seen more than once but under ten times. This chain uses TRBV12-3 or TRBV12-4 with TRBJ2-5; D is possibly TRBD1 (6 bases). The CDR3 has 13 residues. Deletions cut 5 bases from V and 6 bases from J, with 13 bases between. CDR3 nucleotides: TGTGCCAGCAGTAACAGGGCGGCCAAGACCCAGTACTTC. Its translation: CASSNRAAKTQYF.

This clonotype was observed at least ten times. This chain's CDR3 is CASSHSSQGAKREAFF. The CDR3 DNA reads TGTGCCAGCAGCCATAGCTCACAGGGGGCGAAAAGAGAAGCTTTCTTT. V is TRBV7-3 and J is TRBJ1-1, with TRBD1 matching 9 bases. V was clipped by 5 bases and J by 8 bases; unmatched bases: 15. This CDR3 spans 16 amino acids. The germline V gene encodes CDR1 SGHTA and CDR2 FQGTGA. The variable domain in full, with the rest retrieved from reference TRBV7-3 and TRBJ1-1, is GAGVSQTPSNKVTEKGKYVELRCDPISGHTALYWYRQSLGQGPEFLIYFQGTGAADDSGLPNDRFFAVRPEGSVSTLKIQRTERGDSAVYLCASSHSSQGAKREAFFGQGTRLTVV.

This chain uses TRBV10-3 with TRBJ2-5; 7 bases match TRBD2. The CDR3 contains 13 residues. Germline lookup yields CDR1 ENHRY and CDR2 SYGVKD. V shed 5 bases, J shed 4 bases, and the junction held 4 bases outside the gene matches. The chain's CDR3 is CAISRGEGETQYF. As DNA, the CDR3 is TGTGCCATCAGTCGGGGGGAAGGAGAGACCCAGTACTTC.

This clonotype was counted ten times or more. The chain carries TRBV5-4 and TRBJ1-2, with 10 bases aligning to TRBD1. The CDR3 sequence is 14 residues long. V shed 4 bases, J shed 7 bases, and the junction held 7 bases outside the gene matches. CDR1 SGHNT and CDR2 YYREEE come from the germline V gene (reference sequence). The DNA of the CDR3 is TGTGCCAGCAGCACACCCGGACAGGGGGTTGGCTACACCTTC. Translation: CASSTPGQGVGYTF.

This clonotype was counted at least ten times. The rearrangement uses TRBV10-2 and TRBJ2-2; tentatively, D is TRBD1 (6 bases). With 0 bases removed from V and 4 bases from J, the gap between germline ends came to 6 bases. The CDR3 covers 14 residues. The germline V gene has CDR1 WSHSY and CDR2 SAAADI. In DNA form, the CDR3 reads TGCGCCAGCAGTGAGTCAGGGGGCACCGGGGAGCTGTTTTTT. Translating gives CASSESGGTGELFF.

The chain combines TRBV20-1 with TRBJ2-3; the D is unclear. The length of the CDR3 is 14 residues. Germline V gene sequence: CDR1 DFQATT, CDR2 SNEGSKA (reference sequence). V was pared by 2 bases and J by 4 bases, with 13 bases between. CDR3: CSARPLGSADTQYF. Here the CDR3 DNA reads TGCAGTGCTAGACCCCTGGGTAGTGCAGATACGCAGTATTTT.

V and J are TRBV2 and TRBJ2-3; D perhaps matches TRBD1 (5 bases). The CDR3 extends over 15 amino acids. Germline V lookup: CDR1 SNHLY, CDR2 FYNNEI. The ends were cut back, 3 bases at V and 1 base at J, with 11 bases in the middle. This chain's CDR3 is CASSEWGAGTDTQYF. In nucleotides, the CDR3 is TGTGCCAGCAGTGAGTGGGGCGCCGGCACAGATACGCAGTATTTT.

This clonotype was counted a few times. The CDR3 is CASSLARRSQETQYF. CDR3 bases: TGTGCCAGCAGCTTAGCGCGCAGGTCCCAAGAGACCCAGTACTTC. The V and J genes are TRBV7-9 and TRBJ2-5; D unresolved. This CDR3 is built from 15 residues. The germline V and J ends were trimmed by 0 bases and 1 base, with 9 bases remaining between them. The germline V gene has CDR1 SEHNR and CDR2 FQNEAQ (reference sequence). The full variable domain, its missing parts supplied by reference TRBV7-9 and TRBJ2-5, is DTGVSQNPRHKITKRGQNVTFRCDPISEHNRLYWYRQTLGQGPEFLTYFQNEAQLEKSRLLSDRFSAERPKGSFSTLEIQRTEQGDSAMYLCASSLARRSQETQYFGPGTRLLVL.

V gene TRBV12-3 or TRBV12-4 combines with J gene TRBJ2-6; D is possibly TRBD1 or TRBD2 (6 bases each). The CDR3 runs to 15 residues. V was pared by 6 bases and J by 2 bases, with 11 bases between. CDR3 residues: CASSPGGPGANVLTF. Written as DNA, the CDR3 is TGTGCCAGCAGCCCCGGGGGCCCTGGGGCCAACGTCCTGACTTTC.

This rearrangement joins TRBV20-1 to TRBJ2-3; D possibly matches TRBD1 or TRBD2 (5 bases each). The V and J ends lost 0 bases and 2 bases respectively, with 9 bases between them. The germline gives CDR1 DFQATT, CDR2 SNEGSKA (reference sequence). This CDR3 spans 14 amino acids. The CDR3 sequence: CSARDLGVTDTQYF. The CDR3, as DNA: TGCAGTGCTAGAGATCTGGGGGTCACAGATACGCAGTATTTT.

This clonotype was detected a few times. The chain recombines TRBV29-1 with TRBJ1-2, with D perhaps TRBD1 (5 bases). Germline CDR1 is SQVTM and CDR2 is ANQGSEA. V was clipped by 4 bases and J by 4 bases, with 22 bases between them. The CDR3 is 16 residues long. CDR3 sequence: CSVVKGGARGTYGYTF. The CDR3, as DNA: TGCAGCGTTGTTAAGGGTGGGGCCCGTGGTACCTATGGCTACACCTTC.

This clonotype has a handful of counts. The V and J genes are TRBV29-1 and TRBJ2-1; D gene uncertain. The CDR3 spans 13 residues. V was shortened by 7 bases and J by 5 bases, with 15 bases between the two germline ends. CDR1 is SQVTM and CDR2 is ANQGSEA in the germline V gene. This CDR3 is CSAPRIRDNEQFF. CDR3 DNA: TGCAGCGCTCCGCGGATTAGAGACAATGAGCAGTTCTTC.

The sample holds one count of this clonotype. The rearrangement uses TRBV15 and TRBJ2-1, with a possible D match to TRBD2 (6 bases). Trimming pared 0 bases from V and 8 bases from J, leaving 17 bases between. Per germline, CDR1 LNHNV and CDR2 YYDKDF (reference sequence). CDR3 length: 16 amino acids. This chain's CDR3 is CATSRDRSGGIYEQFF. CDR3 DNA: TGTGCCACCAGCAGAGATCGGTCCGGGGGAATCTATGAGCAGTTCTTC.

Ten or more counts support this clonotype. The V gene is TRBV12-3 or TRBV12-4, the J gene TRBJ2-5, with a possible D match to TRBD1 (6 bases). The germline V and J ends were trimmed by 6 bases and 7 bases, with 21 bases remaining between them. The CDR3 runs to 15 residues. This chain's CDR3 is CASRPPTGHSATQYF. CDR3 sequence (DNA): TGTGCCAGCAGGCCCCCGACAGGACATAGCGCGACCCAGTACTTC.